Listed below are T cell receptor beta chains from one sample, sequenced in a study of blood T cell repertoires in COVID-19. The method was immunoSEQ multiplex PCR; TCRdb's version includes in-frame clones alone and lacks a portion of them. This sample yields under 300,000 clones, of which 85% are seen a single time; 5% to 7% belongs to the top ten. Sequenced sample: peripheral blood. The source is a woman in her fifties or sixties with active or convalescent COVID-19. Both conserved end residues are part of each CDR3. A D gene is named only where the DNA matches it firmly. Some rows have no size entry. The others give once, few or many, or a class for an expanded clone.

CDR3 DNA | CDR3 protein | clone size | V gene | D gene | J gene
TGTGCCACCCTAGGGGGCGGTGAAGCTTTCTTT | CATLGGGEAFF | . | TRBV19 | TRBD1 | TRBJ1-1
TGTGCCAGCAGCTCTAGCGCGGGACGGATATACAATGAGCAGTTCTTC | CASSSSAGRIYNEQFF | . | TRBV9 | . | TRBJ2-1
TGTGCCAGCAGCTTAGGTCATGGGGCTTCCTACAATGAGCAGTTCTTC | CASSLGHGASYNEQFF | . | TRBV11-3 | . | TRBJ2-1
TGTGCCAGCAGTTACCCAAAGGACAGGGGATACAATGAGCAGTTCTTC | CASSYPKDRGYNEQFF | . | TRBV6-6 | TRBD1 | TRBJ2-1
TGTGCCAGCAGCTATTTGACAGGGGTCGACGAGCAGTACTTC | CASSYLTGVDEQYF | . | TRBV5-8 | TRBD1 | TRBJ2-7
TGTGCCAGCAGCGGGGACAGGGGGCGATATTACGAGCAGTACTTC | CASSGDRGRYYEQYF | . | TRBV6-5 | TRBD1 | TRBJ2-7
TGCGCCAGCAGCCAGTCCCGGACTAGCGGGGGGAACAATGAGCAGTTCTTC | CASSQSRTSGGNNEQFF | . | TRBV4-1 | TRBD2 | TRBJ2-1
TGTGCCAGCAGCCCCCATAGGTCCGGGGACACTGAAGCTTTCTTT | CASSPHRSGDTEAFF | . | TRBV7-9 | . | TRBJ1-1
TGCGCCAGCAGCACCGACACCTCAATCTACAATGAGCAGTTCTTC | CASSTDTSIYNEQFF | . | TRBV5-1 | . | TRBJ2-1
TGTGCCAGCAGCCGCGGACTAGCGGGGGGGCCATGGCAGTTCTTC | CASSRGLAGGPWQFF | . | TRBV7-6 | TRBD2 | TRBJ2-1
TGTGCCAGCAGTGAGTGGGGGGTGAACACTGAAGCTTTCTTT | CASSEWGVNTEAFF | . | TRBV2 | . | TRBJ1-1
TGCGCCAGCAGTCATTCTCCGGCCCTACGAGGGTACGAGCAGTACTTC | CASSHSPALRGYEQYF | once | TRBV23-1 | . | TRBJ2-7
TGTGCCAGCAGTGAAATTAGGGACAAGTTCGTTGAAAAACTGTTTTTT | CASSEIRDKFVEKLFF | . | TRBV2 | . | TRBJ1-4
TGTGCCTGGAGTGTAAGCGGGAGAATATACAATGAGCAGTTCTTC | CAWSVSGRIYNEQFF | few | TRBV30 | TRBD2 | TRBJ2-1
TGTGCCAGCAGCTTAGGGGCTTTGGGCGGGAGGGTTTATGAGCAGTTCTTC | CASSLGALGGRVYEQFF | . | TRBV11-2 | TRBD2 | TRBJ2-1
TGTGCCAGCATCTATACCCGGTCTGGTGAAAAACTGTTTTTT | CASIYTRSGEKLFF | . | TRBV2 | . | TRBJ1-4
TGTGCCAGCAGCGTTACAAGACTAGGAGATACGCAGTATTTT | CASSVTRLGDTQYF | . | TRBV7-9 | . | TRBJ2-3
TGTGCCACCAGTGTTCACTCCGCTGGTCGTGAAAAACTGTTTTTT | CATSVHSAGREKLFF | . | TRBV24-1 | . | TRBJ1-4
TGTGCCAGTAGCCCATACCGACAGGGGGGTCACGATGAGCAGTTCTTC | CASSPYRQGGHDEQFF | once | TRBV19 | TRBD1 | TRBJ2-1
TGTGCCAGCAGCTTGGGGGGGGAGGGCCCAGATACGCAGTATTTT | CASSLGGEGPDTQYF | . | TRBV11-3 | TRBD2 | TRBJ2-3
TGCGCCAGCAGCCCTCTCCTCGCGCAGCGGCCCTACGAGCAGTACTTC | CASSPLLAQRPYEQYF | . | TRBV4-1 | . | TRBJ2-7
TGTGCCACCAGCAGAGGCCAGCCGGACAGGGACTATGGCTACACCTTC | CATSRGQPDRDYGYTF | . | TRBV15 | TRBD1 | TRBJ1-2